Presented here are 30 T cell receptor beta chains from one specimen sequenced in a study of OX40 agonist ivuxolimab in advanced cancers. TCRdb's copy holds only in-frame clones and misses some; the assay was immunoSEQ multiplex PCR. Of tens of thousands of clones in the sample, around 83% were seen once. Sequencing was performed on CD4+ or CD8+ T cells sorted from blood, taken in a trial of the OX40 agonist ivuxolimab. The receptors originated from an adult with an advanced solid tumor such as melanoma, head and neck, liver or kidney cancer.

This rearrangement joins TRBV2 to TRBJ1-1, with D possibly being TRBD1 (5 bases). The CDR3 has 14 amino acids. From germline, CDR1 is SNHLY and CDR2 FYNNEI. V shed 4 bases and J shed 1 base, with 10 bases lying between them. DNA of the CDR3: TGTGCCAGCAGTGTGGGACGTTCGAACACTGAAGCTTTCTTT. Translating gives CASSVGRSNTEAFF.

The V and J genes are TRBV7-2 and TRBJ2-5; 9 nucleotides line up with TRBD2. This CDR3 contains 14 residues. From germline, CDR1 is SGHTA and CDR2 FQGNSA. The V and J ends lost 5 bases and 5 bases, in that order; junction bases with no gene match: 6. CDR3 bases: TGTGCCAGCAGCGTCCTAGCGGGGTTTGAGACCCAGTACTTC. This encodes CASSVLAGFETQYF.

The chain couples TRBV5-4 to TRBJ2-7; no clear D. Germline lookup yields CDR1 SGHNT and CDR2 YYREEE (reference sequence). With 3 bases removed from V and 4 bases from J, the gap between germline ends came to 5 bases. This CDR3 spans 11 amino acids. CDR3: CASSSFYEQYF. CDR3 bases: TGTGCCAGCAGCTCCTTTTACGAGCAGTACTTC.

The gene calls are TRBV30 and TRBJ1-4; TRBD1 is a possible D gene (5 bases). Germline assignment: CDR1 GTSNPN and CDR2 SVGIG (reference sequence). The CDR3 loop spans 17 amino acids. The V end was cut by 2 bases, the J end by 0 bases, with 16 bases between. For the CDR3, the DNA is TGTGCCTGGAGTCCCGGGGCGCGGACTACAACTAATGAAAAACTGTTTTTT. This codes for CAWSPGARTTTNEKLFF.

This clone was seen only once. The chain's CDR3 is CASSYGREYGYTF. The DNA of the CDR3 is TGTGCCAGCAGTTACGGACGGGAATATGGCTACACCTTC. The J gene is TRBJ1-2, the V gene TRBV6-5; the D is unclear. This CDR3 comprises 13 residues. The ends were cut back, 2 bases at V and 5 bases at J, with 9 bases in the middle. CDR1 and CDR2 (germline): MNHEY, SVGAGI.

This clone was counted a few times. V gene TRBV6-5 combines with J gene TRBJ1-1, with D perhaps TRBD1 (5 bases). With 4 bases removed from V and 0 bases from J, the gap between germline ends came to 15 bases. Per the germline V gene, CDR1 is MNHEY and CDR2 is SVGAGI. The length of the CDR3 is 16 residues. The CDR3 loop is CASSFGGAGMNTEAFF. For the CDR3, the DNA is TGTGCCAGCAGTTTCGGGGGTGCCGGCATGAACACTGAAGCTTTCTTT.

The chain couples TRBV6-1 to TRBJ1-1; maybe TRBD1 (6 bases). V lost 0 bases, J lost 1 base, and 9 bases lay in between. Germline assignment: CDR1 MNHNS and CDR2 SASEGT. This CDR3 spans 15 amino acids. CDR3 loop: CASSEATGGNTEAFF. In nucleotides, the CDR3 is TGTGCCAGCAGTGAAGCGACAGGAGGGAACACTGAAGCTTTCTTT.

DNA for the CDR3: TGTGCCAGCAGTTCTCTGGGGTTCGGGGCTGTCCACTCCTACGAGCAGTACTTC. This gives the protein CASSSLGFGAVHSYEQYF. V is TRBV28 and J is TRBJ2-7; D tentatively fits TRBD1 or TRBD2 (5 bases each). The CDR3 has 18 residues. Per germline, CDR1 MDHEN and CDR2 SYDVKM. Trimming left V 4 bases short and J 0 bases short, with 22 bases between.

This clone appeared once. The genes are TRBV28 and TRBJ1-3; D is unresolved. CDR1 is MDHEN, CDR2 SYDVKM, per germline. Trimming removed 6 bases at V and 4 bases at J, with 10 bases between. The CDR3 is made up of 13 amino acids. The CDR3 spells CASSFARGNTIYF. CDR3 coding DNA: TGTGCCAGCAGCTTCGCCAGGGGAAACACCATATATTTT. Based on the CDR3 plus reference TRBV28 and TRBJ1-3, the full variable domain is DVKVTQSSRYLVKRTGEKVFLECVQDMDHENMFWYRQDPGLGLRLIYFSYDVKMKEKGDIPEGYSVSREKKERFSLILESASTNQTSMYLCASSFARGNTIYFGEGSWLTVV.

The DNA for the CDR3 is TGTGCCAGCAGCGCCCCCGGACAGGTTAAAGGTACACCCCTCCACTTT. Protein product: CASSAPGQVKGTPLHF. The chain couples TRBV21-1 to TRBJ1-6; TRBD1, the D gene given by the table, was not confirmed from the DNA. TRBV21-1 is designated a pseudogene. The length of the CDR3 is 16 residues.

The chain combines TRBV11-2 with TRBJ2-4, with D perhaps TRBD1 or TRBD2 (5 bases each). The CDR3 spans 14 residues. The V end lost 5 bases, the J end lost 6 bases, and 14 bases lay between the germline ends. The germline V gene has CDR1 SGHAT and CDR2 FQNNGV. The CDR3 is CASSLRVGANIQYF. CDR3 nucleotide sequence: TGTGCCAGCAGCCTGAGGGTTGGGGCAAACATTCAGTACTTC.

V usage is TRBV16 and J usage is TRBJ2-1; D is perhaps TRBD1 (7 bases). CDR1 is KGHSY, CDR2 FQNENV, per germline. Between the trimmed V and J ends, which lost 2 bases and 0 bases, there was a span of 17 bases. The CDR3 runs to 18 residues. CDR3 DNA: TGTGCCAGCAGCCAAACGACGAGACAGGGAGGCTCCTACAATGAGCAGTTCTTC. It yields the protein CASSQTTRQGGSYNEQFF.

The chain employs TRBV19 and TRBJ1-5, with 7 bases lining up with TRBD1. The CDR3 has 14 amino acids. The germline gives CDR1 LNHDA, CDR2 SQIVND (reference sequence). V gave up 6 bases and J gave up 6 bases; unmatched junction bases: 8. The CDR3, as DNA: TGTGCCAGTAGAGCACAGGGGTTTGGTCAGCCCCAGCATTTT. Encoded protein: CASRAQGFGQPQHF.

In its sample, this clone was seen once. The genes are TRBV6-1 and TRBJ1-4; D is possibly TRBD1 (6 bases). Germline loops: CDR1 MNHNS, CDR2 SASEGT. CDR3 length: 14 residues. Trimming shortened V by 4 bases and J by 8 bases, and 14 bases separated the two germline ends. CDR3: CASSGGGGGEKLFF. For the CDR3, the DNA is TGTGCCAGCAGTGGAGGAGGGGGAGGGGAAAAACTGTTTTTT.

This chain links TRBV19 with TRBJ1-5, with D maybe TRBD1 (6 bases). Trimming removed 0 bases from V and 6 bases from J, with 9 bases in between. Germline values: CDR1 LNHDA, CDR2 SQIVND (reference sequence). The CDR3 totals 14 residues. The CDR3 region is CASSIEQGGQPQHF. CDR3 DNA sequence: TGTGCCAGTAGTATAGAACAGGGTGGTCAGCCCCAGCATTTT.

This chain connects TRBV7-2 to TRBJ2-3; TRBD2 is a possible D gene (6 bases). CDR3 length equals 16 residues. Deletions cut 0 bases from V and 5 bases from J, with 15 bases between. Germline assignment: CDR1 SGHTA and CDR2 FQGNSA. Written as DNA, the CDR3 is TGTGCCAGCAGCTTAGCGTTTAGCGGAAGTGGAGATACGCAGTATTTT. Its translation: CASSLAFSGSGDTQYF.

The genes are TRBV7-8 and TRBJ2-6; D is unresolved. The germline V and J ends were trimmed by 9 bases and 0 bases, with 9 bases remaining between them. This CDR3 spans 14 amino acids. In germline, CDR1 is SGHVS, CDR2 FQNEAQ. CDR3: CASAVSSGANVLTF. For the CDR3, the DNA is TGTGCCAGTGCGGTGAGCTCTGGGGCCAACGTCCTGACTTTC.

The V and J genes are TRBV11-2 and TRBJ2-1, with D hard to call. Trimming removed 2 bases at V and 5 bases at J, with 4 bases between. CDR1 is SGHAT, CDR2 FQNNGV, per germline. CDR3 length: 12 amino acids. The CDR3 DNA reads as TGTGCCAGCAGCTTAAACCACAATGAGCAGTTCTTC. Its protein product is CASSLNHNEQFF.

The rearrangement joins TRBV28 to TRBJ1-2; 9 bases are a match to TRBD1. The trim removed 5 bases at V and 7 bases at J, leaving 5 bases unmatched. The CDR3 covers 13 residues. Per germline, CDR1 MDHEN and CDR2 SYDVKM. DNA of the CDR3: TGTGCCAGCAGTGAACAGGGGGCGGGTGGCTACACCTTC. Its protein product is CASSEQGAGGYTF.

The chain carries TRBV7-3 and TRBJ2-5; the match to TRBD2 covers 14 bases. V lost 1 base, J lost 3 bases, and 1 base stayed unmatched. There are 16 residues in the CDR3. Germline V CDR1 and CDR2: SGHTA, FQGTGA. CDR3 residues: CASSLMGLAGEETQYF. The CDR3 DNA is TGTGCCAGCAGCTTAATGGGACTAGCGGGGGAAGAGACCCAGTACTTC.

V is TRBV7-9 and J is TRBJ2-5; D uncertain. Trimming left V 2 bases short and J 2 bases short, with 6 bases between. CDR3 size: 13 residues. CDR1 and CDR2 from the germline V gene are SEHNR and FQNEAQ (reference sequence). The CDR3 sequence is CASSLYRQETQYF. CDR3 nucleotide sequence: TGTGCCAGCAGCTTATACAGACAAGAGACCCAGTACTTC.

About this clone: The junction departs from germline at one end; a sequencing error may be responsible. This chain uses TRBV7-7 with TRBJ2-2; D uncertain. CDR1 and CDR2 from the germline V gene are SSHAT and FNYEAQ (reference sequence). CDR3 length equals 12 residues. The CDR3 sequence: CASSLNSGELFF. In DNA form, the CDR3 reads TGTGCTAGCAGCTTGAACAGCGGGGAGCTGTTTTTT.

The V call is TRBV30, the J call TRBJ2-5, with 13 bases aligning to TRBD2. The CDR3 sequence is 16 residues long. V lost 0 bases and J lost 7; bases outside the gene matches: 8. The germline gives CDR1 GTSNPN, CDR2 SVGIG (reference sequence). CDR3: CAWSVGRLAGGGTQYF. The CDR3 nucleotides read TGTGCCTGGAGTGTAGGTAGACTAGCGGGAGGAGGGACCCAGTACTTC. Full variable domain (remainder filled in from reference TRBV30 and TRBJ2-5): SQTIHQWPATLVQPVGSPLSLECTVEGTSNPNLYWYRQAAGRGLQLLFYSVGIGQISSEVPQNLSASRPQDRQFILSSKKLLLSDSGFYLCAWSVGRLAGGGTQYFGPGTRLLVL.

The chain uses TRBV7-3 and TRBJ2-1; possibly TRBD2 for D (6 bases). This CDR3 is built from 15 residues. Germline V lookup: CDR1 SGHTA, CDR2 FQGTGA. The V end was cut by 2 bases, the J end by 4 bases, with 12 bases between. CDR3 region: CASSLSADYYNEQFF. In nucleotides, the CDR3 is TGTGCCAGCAGCTTATCTGCGGACTATTACAATGAGCAGTTCTTC. The variable domain in full, completed from reference TRBV7-3 and TRBJ2-1, reads GAGVSQTPSNKVTEKGKYVELRCDPISGHTALYWYRQSLGQGPEFLIYFQGTGAADDSGLPNDRFFAVRPEGSVSTLKIQRTERGDSAVYLCASSLSADYYNEQFFGPGTRLTVL.

J is TRBJ2-5 and V is TRBV11-3, with 14 nucleotides matching TRBD2. Germline CDR1 SGHNT, CDR2 YENEEA. J lost 5 bases, V lost 5 bases, and 7 bases had no gene match. The CDR3 covers 16 residues. The CDR3 sequence is CASSLGLAGGTETQYF. The CDR3 DNA follows: TGTGCCAGCAGCCTCGGACTAGCGGGGGGCACGGAGACCCAGTACTTC.

The gene calls are TRBV7-2 and TRBJ2-2; D is ambiguous. This CDR3 has 15 amino acids. CDR1 SGHTA and CDR2 FQGNSA come from the germline V gene. V shed 6 bases and J shed 6 bases, with 17 bases lying between them. The CDR3: CASRPFTLFAGELFF. DNA of the CDR3: TGTGCCAGCAGGCCTTTCACCCTTTTCGCCGGGGAGCTGTTTTTT.

The gene calls are TRBV7-3 and TRBJ2-1; the D is unclear. V was pared by 5 bases and J by 4 bases, with 9 bases between. Germline V gene sequence: CDR1 SGHTA, CDR2 FQGTGA. The CDR3 length is 13 residues. CDR3 nucleotide sequence: TGTGCCAGCAGCGCAAACGGTTACAATGAGCAGTTCTTC. Translation: CASSANGYNEQFF.

The chain links TRBV15 to TRBJ2-3; D is uncertain. Germline CDR1 reads LNHNV; CDR2 reads YYDKDF (reference sequence). The CDR3 runs to 16 residues. Trimming stripped 3 bases from V and 2 bases from J, with 15 bases between. The CDR3 is CATSSRLLALTDTQYF. The CDR3 bases are TGTGCCACCAGCAGTCGGCTACTGGCCCTCACAGATACGCAGTATTTT. The full variable domain, in which reference TRBV15 and TRBJ2-3 provide the parts outside the CDR3, is DAMVIQNPRYQVTQFGKPVTLSCSQTLNHNVMYWYQQKSSQAPKLLFHYYDKDFNNEADTPDNFQSRRPNTSFCFLDIRSPGLGDTAMYLCATSSRLLALTDTQYFGPGTRLTVL.

A single count supports this clone. This chain connects TRBV7-3 to TRBJ2-3; TRBD1 is a possible D gene (6 bases). The germline V and J ends were trimmed by 1 base and 0 bases, with 8 bases remaining between them. Germline values: CDR1 SGHTA, CDR2 FQGTGA. This CDR3 is built from 15 residues. CDR3 DNA sequence: TGTGCCAGCAGCTTAATGAGGGGGAGCACAGATACGCAGTATTTT. The encoded protein is CASSLMRGSTDTQYF.

This sequence joins TRBV23-1 and TRBJ2-3; D may be TRBD1 (6 bases). TRBV23-1 is an ORF for which the function is uncertain. CDR3 size: 17 residues. V lost 2 bases and J lost 2, with 17 bases in between. CDR3 in DNA: TGCGCCAGCAGTCAAGGGCCCCGGGACAAGAACACAGATACGCAGTATTTT. This gives the protein CASSQGPRDKNTDTQYF.